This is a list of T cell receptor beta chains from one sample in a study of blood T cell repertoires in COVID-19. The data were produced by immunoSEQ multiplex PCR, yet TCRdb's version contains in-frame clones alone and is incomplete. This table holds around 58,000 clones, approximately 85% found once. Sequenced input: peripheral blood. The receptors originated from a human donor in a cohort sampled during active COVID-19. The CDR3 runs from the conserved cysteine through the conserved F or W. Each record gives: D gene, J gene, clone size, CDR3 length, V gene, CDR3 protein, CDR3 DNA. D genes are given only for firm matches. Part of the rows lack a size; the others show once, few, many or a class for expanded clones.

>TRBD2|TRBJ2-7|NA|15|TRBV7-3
CASSLRSSGPYEQYF
TGTGCCAGCAGCTTAAGGTCTAGCGGACCCTACGAGCAGTACTTC
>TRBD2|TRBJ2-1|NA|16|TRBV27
CASSSLIAGAYNEQFF
TGTGCCAGCAGTTCTCTGATCGCGGGAGCTTACAATGAGCAGTTCTTC
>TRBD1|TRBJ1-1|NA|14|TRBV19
CASSSSGDRTEAFF
TGTGCCAGTAGTAGCAGTGGGGACAGGACTGAAGCTTTCTTT
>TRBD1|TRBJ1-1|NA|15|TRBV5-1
CASSSLGQGNTEAFF
TGCGCCAGCAGCTCGCTGGGACAGGGAAACACTGAAGCTTTCTTT
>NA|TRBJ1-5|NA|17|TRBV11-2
CASSLGEIGGPYQPQHF
TGTGCCAGCAGCTTAGGGGAGATAGGGGGACCGTATCAGCCCCAGCATTTT
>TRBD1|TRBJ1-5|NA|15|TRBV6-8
CASFKWGQGCQPQHF
TGTGCCAGCTTCAAATGGGGACAGGGATGTCAGCCCCAGCATTTT
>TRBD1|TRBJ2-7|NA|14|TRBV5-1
CASSSADRKGEQYF
TGCGCCAGCAGCTCGGCGGACAGGAAGGGTGAGCAGTACTTC
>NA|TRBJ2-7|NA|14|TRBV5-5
CASSLIFGVGEQYF
TGTGCCAGCAGCTTAATCTTCGGGGTTGGCGAGCAGTACTTC
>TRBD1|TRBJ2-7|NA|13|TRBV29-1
CSVEADRGAVQYF
TGCAGCGTTGAAGCCGACAGGGGGGCTGTGCAGTACTTC
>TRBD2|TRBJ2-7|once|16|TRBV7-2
CASSLGLAGGRDEQYF
TGTGCCAGCAGCTTAGGTCTAGCGGGGGGGAGGGACGAGCAGTACTTC
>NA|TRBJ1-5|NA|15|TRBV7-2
CASSYSGGVNQPQHF
TGTGCCAGCAGCTACAGCGGGGGGGTCAATCAGCCCCAGCATTTT
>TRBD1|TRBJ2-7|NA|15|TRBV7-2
CASSFGTGGLGEQYF
TGTGCCAGCAGCTTCGGGACAGGGGGCCTGGGGGAGCAGTACTTC
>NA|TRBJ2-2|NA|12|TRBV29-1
CSVVWQNGELFF
TGCAGCGTTGTTTGGCAGAACGGGGAGCTGTTTTTT
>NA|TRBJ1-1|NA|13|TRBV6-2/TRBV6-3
CASSDRILTEAFF
TGTGCCAGCAGCGACAGGATCTTGACTGAAGCTTTCTTT
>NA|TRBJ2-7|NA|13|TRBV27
CASSSLDLFEQYF
TGTGCCAGCAGCTCTCTCGACTTGTTTGAGCAGTACTTC
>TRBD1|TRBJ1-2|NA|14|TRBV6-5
CASRGDRRYYGYTF
TGTGCCAGCAGAGGGGACAGGCGATACTATGGCTACACCTTC
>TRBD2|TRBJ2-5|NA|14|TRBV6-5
CASRGLAAQETQYF
TGTGCCAGCAGGGGACTAGCGGCTCAAGAGACCCAGTACTTC
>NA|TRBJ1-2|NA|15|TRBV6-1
CASSESTRGSYGYTF
TGTGCCAGCAGTGAAAGTACAAGAGGAAGCTATGGCTACACCTTC
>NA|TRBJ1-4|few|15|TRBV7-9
CASSPGGGLNEKLFF
TGTGCCAGCAGCCCCGGCGGAGGGCTGAATGAAAAACTGTTTTTT
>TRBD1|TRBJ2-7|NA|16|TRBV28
CASSLPGTGSSYEQYF
TGTGCCAGCAGTCTACCCGGGACAGGGAGCTCCTACGAGCAGTACTTC
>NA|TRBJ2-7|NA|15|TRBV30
CAWPASRHRSYEQYF
TGTGCCTGGCCTGCCTCACGACATCGCTCCTACGAGCAGTACTTC
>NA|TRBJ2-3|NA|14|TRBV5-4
CASSLKSATDTQYF
TGTGCCAGCAGCTTGAAAAGCGCCACAGATACGCAGTATTTT
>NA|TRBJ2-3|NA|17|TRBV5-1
CASSKWRAGQNADTQYF
TGCGCCAGCAGCAAGTGGAGGGCGGGCCAAAACGCAGATACGCAGTATTTT
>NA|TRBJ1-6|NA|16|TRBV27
CASSLRGGAPRSPLHF
TGTGCCAGCAGTTTACGTGGGGGGGCCCCTCGATCACCCCTCCACTTT
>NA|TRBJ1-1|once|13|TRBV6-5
CASRRQPNTEAFF
TGTGCCAGCAGGCGACAGCCGAACACTGAAGCTTTCTTT
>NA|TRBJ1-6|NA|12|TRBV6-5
CASSYGNSPLHF
TGTGCCAGCAGTTACGGCAATTCACCCCTCCACTTT
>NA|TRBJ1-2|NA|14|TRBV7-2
CASSSGQINYGYTF
TGTGCCAGCAGCTCTGGACAGATTAACTATGGCTACACCTTC
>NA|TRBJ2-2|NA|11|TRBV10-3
CAIGAGGELFF
TGTGCCATCGGTGCGGGCGGGGAGCTGTTTTTT
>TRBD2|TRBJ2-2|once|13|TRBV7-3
CASGLAGTGELFF
TGTGCCAGCGGACTAGCGGGCACCGGGGAGCTGTTTTTT
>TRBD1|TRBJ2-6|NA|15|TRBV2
CASSETGSGANVLTF
TGTGCCAGCAGTGAGACAGGGTCTGGGGCCAACGTCCTGACTTTC
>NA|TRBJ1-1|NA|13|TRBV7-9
CASSLGQNTEAFF
TGTGCCAGCAGCCTGGGACAGAACACTGAAGCTTTCTTT
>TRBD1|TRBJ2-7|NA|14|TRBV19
CASSLTGGPYEQYF
TGTGCCAGTAGTCTGACAGGGGGACCCTACGAGCAGTACTTC
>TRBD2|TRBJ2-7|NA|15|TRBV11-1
CASSSSGTSGIPQYF
TGTGCCAGCAGCTCCTCCGGGACTAGCGGGATCCCCCAGTACTTC
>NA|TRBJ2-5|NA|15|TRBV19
CASSSSGRYQETQYF
TGTGCCAGTAGTTCCTCGGGGAGATACCAAGAGACCCAGTACTTC
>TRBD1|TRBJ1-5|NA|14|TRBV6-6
CASSWTGGRQPQHF
TGTGCCAGCAGTTGGACAGGGGGCAGACAGCCCCAGCATTTT
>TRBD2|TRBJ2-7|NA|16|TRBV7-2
CASSRRTSGRGEEQYF
TGTGCCAGCAGCCGTAGGACTAGCGGGAGGGGAGAGGAGCAGTACTTC
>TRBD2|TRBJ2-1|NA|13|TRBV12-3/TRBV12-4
CASSSGLVREQFF
TGTGCCAGCAGTTCGGGACTAGTGAGGGAGCAGTTCTTC
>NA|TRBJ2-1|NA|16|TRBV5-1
CASSLLASSSYNEQFF
TGCGCCAGCAGCTTACTAGCTTCGAGCTCCTACAATGAGCAGTTCTTC
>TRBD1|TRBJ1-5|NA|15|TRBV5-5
CASSLVRGPDQPQHF
TGTGCCAGCAGCTTGGTCAGGGGGCCCGATCAGCCCCAGCATTTT
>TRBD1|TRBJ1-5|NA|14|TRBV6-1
CASSDGQGYQPQHF
TGTGCCAGCAGTGACGGACAGGGCTATCAGCCCCAGCATTTT
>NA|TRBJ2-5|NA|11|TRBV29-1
CSVNSAETQYF
TGCAGCGTCAACTCAGCGGAGACCCAGTACTTC
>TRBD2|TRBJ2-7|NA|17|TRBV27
CASSSLGTSGGMREQYF
TGTGCCAGCAGTTCCCTCGGAACTAGCGGGGGGATGAGAGAGCAGTACTTC
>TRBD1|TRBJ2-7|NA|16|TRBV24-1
CATSDSGTGRGREQYF
TGTGCCACCAGTGATTCTGGGACAGGGCGTGGGAGGGAGCAGTACTTC
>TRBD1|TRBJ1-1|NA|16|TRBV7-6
CASSLEAGTVNTEAFF
TGTGCCAGCAGCTTAGAAGCCGGGACAGTGAACACTGAAGCTTTCTTT
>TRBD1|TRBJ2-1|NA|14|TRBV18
CASSRGQGYNEQFF
TGTGCCAGCTCACGAGGACAGGGATACAATGAGCAGTTCTTC
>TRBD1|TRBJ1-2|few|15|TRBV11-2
CASSLESGGNYGYTF
TGTGCCAGCAGCTTAGAATCAGGGGGGAACTATGGCTACACCTTC
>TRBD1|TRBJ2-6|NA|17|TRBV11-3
CASSLVGQGPGANVLTF
TGTGCCAGCAGCTTAGTGGGACAGGGGCCTGGGGCCAACGTCCTGACTTTC
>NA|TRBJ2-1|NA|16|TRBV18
CASSPQKGRARDEQFF
TGTGCCAGCTCACCCCAAAAGGGCCGGGCGCGGGATGAGCAGTTCTTC
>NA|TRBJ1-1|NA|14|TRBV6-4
CASSVETVNTEAFF
TGTGCCAGCAGTGTTGAGACAGTGAACACTGAAGCTTTCTTT
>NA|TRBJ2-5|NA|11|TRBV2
CASRREETQYF
TGTGCCAGCCGGAGGGAAGAGACCCAGTACTTC
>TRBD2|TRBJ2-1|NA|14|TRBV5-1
CASTRLAGGNEQFF
TGCGCCAGCACCAGACTAGCGGGAGGGAATGAGCAGTTCTTC
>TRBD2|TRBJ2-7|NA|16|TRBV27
CASSLIAGVSSYEQYF
TGTGCCAGCAGTTTAATAGCGGGGGTTAGCTCCTACGAGCAGTACTTC